The rows below give T cell receptor beta chains drawn from one sample of a study of graft-versus-host responses after intestinal transplantation. Method: immunoSEQ multiplex PCR; TCRdb's copy keeps in-frame clones and lacks some. The data contain under 140,000 clones, 93% of them seen just once; the ten biggest clones take up roughly 0.5%. These receptors have no identified antigens. The starting material was unstimulated CD8+ T cells sorted from spleen or lymph node cells, obtained before intestinal transplant. The receptor set was obtained from a human donor who received an intestinal transplant. Each CDR3 is given with its conserved first and last residue. Fields, in order: clone size, J gene, D gene, V gene, CDR3 DNA, CDR3 protein. The D gene is left open where the match is weak. A row's size may be missing; if present it is once, few, many or a size class.

clone size: .
J gene: TRBJ2-1
D gene: TRBD2
V gene: TRBV2
CDR3 DNA: TGTGCCAGCAGGGCAGCTAGCGGGAGATCCTACAATGAGCAGTTCTTC
CDR3 protein: CASRAASGRSYNEQFF

clone size: .
J gene: TRBJ2-1
D gene: .
V gene: TRBV19
CDR3 DNA: TGTGCCAGTAGTACGACTAGTTTCAATGAGCAGTTCTTC
CDR3 protein: CASSTTSFNEQFF

clone size: once
J gene: TRBJ1-1
D gene: TRBD1
V gene: TRBV27
CDR3 DNA: TGTGCCAGCAGCCCCGGGACAGCGAGCACTGAAGCTTTCTTT
CDR3 protein: CASSPGTASTEAFF

clone size: .
J gene: TRBJ1-1
D gene: .
V gene: TRBV10-3
CDR3 DNA: TGTGCCATCAGTGAAGGTGGGGAGGGAGGAAAAACTGAAGCTTTCTTT
CDR3 protein: CAISEGGEGGKTEAFF

clone size: .
J gene: TRBJ2-1
D gene: .
V gene: TRBV30
CDR3 DNA: TGTGCCTGGAGTGTCGGACTTGAGCAGTTCTTC
CDR3 protein: CAWSVGLEQFF

clone size: .
J gene: TRBJ2-7
D gene: .
V gene: TRBV5-1
CDR3 DNA: TGCGCCAGCAGCCACGAGGACAACCTCTACGAGCAGTACTTC
CDR3 protein: CASSHEDNLYEQYF

clone size: .
J gene: TRBJ1-5
D gene: .
V gene: TRBV15
CDR3 DNA: TGTGCCGTTGGGGGACATAGCAATCAGCCCCAGCATTTT
CDR3 protein: CAVGGHSNQPQHF

clone size: .
J gene: TRBJ2-3
D gene: TRBD2
V gene: TRBV9
CDR3 DNA: TGTGCCAGCAGCGTTAGCGGGACTAGCACAGATACGCAGTATTTT
CDR3 protein: CASSVSGTSTDTQYF

clone size: once
J gene: TRBJ2-1
D gene: .
V gene: TRBV11-2
CDR3 DNA: TGTGCCAGCAGCTTAGCCAGCCCGCCTCGTGCGTTCTTC
CDR3 protein: CASSLASPPRAFF

clone size: .
J gene: TRBJ1-5
D gene: .
V gene: TRBV7-8
CDR3 DNA: TGTGCCAGCAGCTTAAATACGGGCAATCAGCCCCAGCATTTT
CDR3 protein: CASSLNTGNQPQHF

clone size: .
J gene: TRBJ2-1
D gene: TRBD2
V gene: TRBV4-1
CDR3 DNA: TGCGCCAGCAGCCAAGTTCTAGCGGGGAAAGATAATGAGCAGTTCTTC
CDR3 protein: CASSQVLAGKDNEQFF

clone size: .
J gene: TRBJ2-5
D gene: TRBD2
V gene: TRBV9
CDR3 DNA: TGTGCCAGCAGCGCAGGACTAGCGGGAGGCGGGGAGACCCAGTACTTC
CDR3 protein: CASSAGLAGGGETQYF

clone size: .
J gene: TRBJ2-7
D gene: TRBD2
V gene: TRBV15
CDR3 DNA: TGTGCCACCAGCGCCGGACTAGCGGGAGCCCGGGACGAGCAGTACTTC
CDR3 protein: CATSAGLAGARDEQYF

clone size: .
J gene: TRBJ1-2
D gene: .
V gene: TRBV19
CDR3 DNA: TGTGCCAGTAGTCCCCCCACGGGACTCCTAGGAGGTGGCTACACCTTC
CDR3 protein: CASSPPTGLLGGGYTF

clone size: .
J gene: TRBJ2-1
D gene: TRBD2
V gene: TRBV9
CDR3 DNA: TGTGCCAGCAGCGTAGGTACTAGCGGGAGACTGGACGACAATGAGCAGTTCTTC
CDR3 protein: CASSVGTSGRLDDNEQFF

clone size: .
J gene: TRBJ2-7
D gene: .
V gene: TRBV9
CDR3 DNA: TGTGCCAGCAGCGTAGGGACTTCTAGCGAGCAGTACTTC
CDR3 protein: CASSVGTSSEQYF

clone size: .
J gene: TRBJ2-7
D gene: TRBD2
V gene: TRBV14
CDR3 DNA: TGTGCCAGCAGCCAATATAGCGGGCTTTACTCCTACGAGCAGTACTTC
CDR3 protein: CASSQYSGLYSYEQYF

clone size: once
J gene: TRBJ2-7
D gene: .
V gene: TRBV27
CDR3 DNA: TGTGCCAGCAGTCCGGGGGGCGTAAGTAAGTACTTC
CDR3 protein: CASSPGGVSKYF

clone size: .
J gene: TRBJ2-7
D gene: .
V gene: TRBV7-6
CDR3 DNA: TGTGCCAGCAGCTCGGGGCTGGGAGAGCAGTACTTC
CDR3 protein: CASSSGLGEQYF

clone size: few
J gene: TRBJ2-7
D gene: .
V gene: TRBV4-1
CDR3 DNA: TGCGCCAGCAGCCAAGGTGGCCTCGAGGAAGAGCAGTACTTC
CDR3 protein: CASSQGGLEEEQYF

clone size: .
J gene: TRBJ2-7
D gene: TRBD2
V gene: TRBV7-9
CDR3 DNA: TGTGCCAGCAGTTCCCTACTAGCGGGAGTCGCCGAGCAGTACTTC
CDR3 protein: CASSSLLAGVAEQYF

clone size: .
J gene: TRBJ2-7
D gene: .
V gene: TRBV5-1
CDR3 DNA: TGCGCCAGCAGCTTGGTTGTGGATACCACCTACGAGCAGTACTTC
CDR3 protein: CASSLVVDTTYEQYF

clone size: .
J gene: TRBJ1-2
D gene: .
V gene: TRBV25-1
CDR3 DNA: TGTGCCAGCAGTGATTTGGTGGGGGAGCCGAACTATGGCTACACCTTC
CDR3 protein: CASSDLVGEPNYGYTF

clone size: .
J gene: TRBJ2-7
D gene: .
V gene: TRBV5-4
CDR3 DNA: TGTGCCAGCAGACCGGCGGGATCTGCCCACGAGCAGTACTTC
CDR3 protein: CASRPAGSAHEQYF

clone size: few
J gene: TRBJ1-4
D gene: .
V gene: TRBV7-9
CDR3 DNA: TGTGCCAGCAGCGACCCTCTCAATGAAAAACTGTTTTTT
CDR3 protein: CASSDPLNEKLFF

clone size: once
J gene: TRBJ2-7
D gene: .
V gene: TRBV29-1
CDR3 DNA: TGCGCGGGACTGGGGAGGTCCGAGCAGTACTTC
CDR3 protein: CAGLGRSEQYF

clone size: .
J gene: TRBJ2-2
D gene: .
V gene: TRBV19
CDR3 DNA: TGTGCCAGTAGTATATGGGCCAGGAACACCGGGGAGCTGTTTTTT
CDR3 protein: CASSIWARNTGELFF

clone size: .
J gene: TRBJ1-2
D gene: .
V gene: TRBV10-3
CDR3 DNA: TGTGCCATCAGTGAGTGGCAGGGAGCATTCTATGGCTACACCTTC
CDR3 protein: CAISEWQGAFYGYTF

clone size: .
J gene: TRBJ1-2
D gene: TRBD1
V gene: TRBV18
CDR3 DNA: TGTGCCAGCTCAGGGACAGGGGAACAAAACTATGGCTACACCTTC
CDR3 protein: CASSGTGEQNYGYTF

clone size: .
J gene: TRBJ2-1
D gene: TRBD2
V gene: TRBV7-9
CDR3 DNA: TGTGCCAGCAGCCCCACCGGGACTAGCGGATACAATGAGCAGTTCTTC
CDR3 protein: CASSPTGTSGYNEQFF

clone size: .
J gene: TRBJ1-5
D gene: TRBD1
V gene: TRBV27
CDR3 DNA: TGTGCCAGCAGTTTCGCAGGGGGAAATCAGCCCCAGCATTTT
CDR3 protein: CASSFAGGNQPQHF

clone size: .
J gene: TRBJ2-7
D gene: .
V gene: TRBV11-2
CDR3 DNA: TGTGCCAGCAGCTTAGCGACAGCCACCTACGAGCAGTACTTC
CDR3 protein: CASSLATATYEQYF

clone size: .
J gene: TRBJ2-3
D gene: TRBD1
V gene: TRBV7-3
CDR3 DNA: TGTGCCAGCAGCTCGGGACAGGGGGCGGGGGATTTGCAGTATTTT
CDR3 protein: CASSSGQGAGDLQYF

clone size: few
J gene: TRBJ2-1
D gene: TRBD2
V gene: TRBV19
CDR3 DNA: TGTGCCAGTATGGGGACTACCGCCTACAATGAGCAGTTCTTC
CDR3 protein: CASMGTTAYNEQFF

clone size: .
J gene: TRBJ2-1
D gene: .
V gene: TRBV28
CDR3 DNA: TGTGCCAGCAGATCAGGGGCCCCCTACAATGAGCAGTTCTTC
CDR3 protein: CASRSGAPYNEQFF